This T cell receptor beta chain was obtained from a study of T cell responses to AZD1222 COVID-19 vaccine. Study context: Whether given at about 4 or about 12 weeks, second doses were pooled. The study's findings and limits: Nearly half of spike-specific TCRs reportedly go after variant regions that carry no mutations.

Germline V gene data show CDR1 as SGHDT and CDR2 as YYEEEE. The germline V and J ends were trimmed by 0 bases and 8 bases, with 8 bases remaining between them. The CDR3 sequence is 12 residues long. To note about this clone: Antigen: not known.

Generated by immunoSEQ multiplex PCR, the TCRdb table keeps only in-frame clones and is missing some. This table holds roughly 120,000 clones, 80% to 90% found once. This chain uses TRBV5-6 with TRBJ1-2; D is undetermined. This TCR came from an adult in good health. The sample in question was peripheral blood, obtained on day 0 of AZD1222 vaccination. The CDR3 loop is CASSLGLTGYTF. The CDR3 nucleotides read TGTGCCAGCAGCTTGGGGCTGACCGGCTACACCTTC.